This T cell receptor beta chain was observed in a study of cytomegalovirus exposure and HLA in healthy donors. The overall study: Around 180 million T cells yielded 117 million unique TCR beta sequences in earlier analysis. Study-wide results and caveats: Some V segments (TRBV6-2 and TRBV6-3 among them) were excluded as indistinguishable. The study labeled approximately 150 TCR beta chains cytomegalovirus-associated.

V lost 1 base, J lost 6 bases, and 3 bases stayed unmatched. CDR1 is SEHNR and CDR2 is FQNEAQ in the germline V gene (reference sequence). The CDR3 covers 15 residues. The PCR made use of 60 Vbeta and 13 Jbeta primers. Per the original methods: A later analysis counted roughly 74 million unique TCR beta chains, some 10 million shared. Produced via immunoSEQ multiplex PCR; TCRdb's table is partial and in-frame only. The V and J calls and clone size are taken from that table; D and trimming were inferred from the DNA. Of about 31,000 clones listed, around two fifths were seen once; the top ten hold roughly 1.9%. A remark on this clone: The target antigen is unknown.

The genes are TRBV7-9 and TRBJ1-2, with 12 bases aligning to TRBD1. The sequence was collected from a woman in her forties or fifties in good health and CMV-seronegative. The material sequenced was PBMCs. The CDR3 nucleotides read TGTGCCAGCAGCTTAGTTGGGACAGGGGGCGATGGCTACACCTTC. It yields the protein CASSLVGTGGDGYTF.